The entry that follows covers one T cell receptor beta chain sequence. Compared with germline, one end of the junction differs, possibly owing to a read error. RNA was extracted from bulk tissue without any cell sorting. CDR3 length: 15 amino acids. Germline V gene lookup returns CDR1 MDHEN and CDR2 SYDVKM. The sample comes from a study of tumor and adjacent non-tumor tissue in lung cancer. Overall study: Patients comprised about a dozen adenocarcinoma, a couple of squamous cell carcinoma and 1 small cell lung cancer.

Three rounds of nested PCR, following a modified ARM-PCR protocol, produced the TCRbeta library. One entry per CDR3 protein, called by TCRdb with MiXCR from the multiplex PCR reads. The sample shows around 74,000 distinct CDR3 sequences, about two thirds of them seen only once. The V call is TRBV28, the J call TRBJ2-4; D gene ambiguous. Sequenced sample: lung tumor tissue. The receptor's source is a woman aged 70 to 79 with non-small cell lung cancer. CDR3 amino acids: CVSSLNVVSRNIQYF. CDR3 DNA: TGCGTCAGCAGTTTGAATGTCGTTAGTAGAAACATTCAATACTTC.